The TCR beta chain described here comes from a study of cytomegalovirus exposure and HLA in healthy donors. The sample holds one count of this clone. Its specificity is not known. Both 60 Vbeta primers and 13 Jbeta primers went into the PCR. Measured with immunoSEQ multiplex PCR; TCRdb has only the in-frame clones, and not every one. Of 160,000 or so clones in the sample, approximately 80% are singletons; the top ten hold roughly 1.3%. CDR3 length: 18 amino acids. Per germline, CDR1 MGHRA and CDR2 YSYEKL. The ends were cut back, 1 base at V and 4 bases at J, with 22 bases in the middle. General study findings and limits: It is likely that the observed cluster of highly shared sequence variants was a sequencing artifact. In an earlier analysis, in 587 donors, most V segments appeared productive either ~87% or ~30% of the time. CMV antigen specificity was confirmed in vitro for three CMV-associated chains. A later analysis showed TCR association rates differing by HLA locus, peaking at DRB1 and lowest at HLA-C.

The material sequenced was PBMCs. V usage is TRBV4-1 and J usage is TRBJ2-5, with D possibly matching TRBD2 (7 bases). This receptor was obtained from a woman aged 50 to 65 in good health and CMV-seronegative. CDR3 DNA: TGCGCCAGCAGCCAAGGGGCGGGGTGGGGGGGGCAGCGAGAGACCCAGTACTTC. Translating gives CASSQGAGWGGQRETQYF.